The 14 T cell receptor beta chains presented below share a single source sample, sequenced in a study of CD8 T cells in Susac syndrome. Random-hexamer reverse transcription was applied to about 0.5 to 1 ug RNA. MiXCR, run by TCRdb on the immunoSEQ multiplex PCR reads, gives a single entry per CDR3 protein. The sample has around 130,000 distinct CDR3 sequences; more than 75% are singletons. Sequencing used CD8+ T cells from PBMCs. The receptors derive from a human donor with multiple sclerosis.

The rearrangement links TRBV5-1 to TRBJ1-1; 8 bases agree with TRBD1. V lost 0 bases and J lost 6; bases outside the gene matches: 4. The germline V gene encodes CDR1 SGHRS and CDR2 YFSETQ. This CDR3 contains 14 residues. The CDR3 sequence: CASSLAGQGAEAFF. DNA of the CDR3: TGCGCCAGCAGCTTGGCTGGACAGGGTGCTGAAGCTTTCTTT.

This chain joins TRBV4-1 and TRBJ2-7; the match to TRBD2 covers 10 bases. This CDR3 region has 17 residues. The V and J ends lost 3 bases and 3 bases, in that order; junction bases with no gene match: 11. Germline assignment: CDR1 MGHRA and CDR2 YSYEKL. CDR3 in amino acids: CASSQEPSGLAYYEQYF. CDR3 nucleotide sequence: TGCGCCAGCAGCCAGGAACCCTCGGGACTAGCGTACTACGAGCAGTACTTC.

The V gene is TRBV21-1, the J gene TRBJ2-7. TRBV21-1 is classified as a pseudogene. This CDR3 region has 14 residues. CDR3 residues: CASSSGLSSYEQYF. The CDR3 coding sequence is TGTGCCAGCAGCAGCGGTCTGAGCTCCTACGAGCAGTACTTC.

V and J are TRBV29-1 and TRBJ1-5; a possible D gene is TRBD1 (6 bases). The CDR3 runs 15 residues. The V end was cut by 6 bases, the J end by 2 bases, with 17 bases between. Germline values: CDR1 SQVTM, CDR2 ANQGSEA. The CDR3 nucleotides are TGCAGCGTGGCTCTCCCAGGGGTTGGCAATCAGCCCCAGCATTTT. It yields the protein CSVALPGVGNQPQHF. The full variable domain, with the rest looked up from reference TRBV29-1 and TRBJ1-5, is SAVISQKPSRDICQRGTSLTIQCQVDSQVTMMFWYRQQPGQSLTLIATANQGSEATYESGFVIDKFPISRPNLTFSTLTVSNMSPEDSSIYLCSVALPGVGNQPQHFGDGTRLSIL.

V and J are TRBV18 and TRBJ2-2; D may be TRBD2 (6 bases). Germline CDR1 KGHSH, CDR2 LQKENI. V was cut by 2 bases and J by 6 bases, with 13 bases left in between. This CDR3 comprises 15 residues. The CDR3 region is CASSPELASAGELFF. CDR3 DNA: TGTGCCAGCTCACCAGAGCTAGCGTCGGCCGGGGAGCTGTTTTTT. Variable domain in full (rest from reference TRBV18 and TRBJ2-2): NAGVMQNPRHLVRRRGQEARLRCSPMKGHSHVYWYRQLPEEGLKFMVYLQKENIIDESGMPKERFSAEFPKEGPSILRIQQVVRGDSAAYFCASSPELASAGELFFGEGSRLTVL.

The DNA for the CDR3 is TGCAGCGTTGAAGATCAAGGGCTCGTCACCTTC. Translated, it gives CSVEDQGLVTF. The chain combines TRBV29-1 with TRBJ1-2; no clear D. This CDR3 contains 11 residues. Looked up from germline, CDR1 is SQVTM and CDR2 is ANQGSEA. The V end was cut by 0 bases, the J end by 13 bases, with 12 bases between.

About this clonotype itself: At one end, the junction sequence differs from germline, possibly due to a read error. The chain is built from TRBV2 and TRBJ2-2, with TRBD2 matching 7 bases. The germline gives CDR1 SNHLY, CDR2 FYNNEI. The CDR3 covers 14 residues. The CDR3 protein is CASLGGSGPGELSF. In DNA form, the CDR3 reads TGTGCCAGCCTGGGCGGGAGTGGCCCCGGGGAGCTGTCTTTT.

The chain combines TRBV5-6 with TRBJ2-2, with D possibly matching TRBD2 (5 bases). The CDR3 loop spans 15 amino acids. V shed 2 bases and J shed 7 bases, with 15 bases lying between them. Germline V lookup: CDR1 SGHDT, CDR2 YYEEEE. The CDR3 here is CASSFPRRTSGELFF. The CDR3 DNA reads TGTGCCAGCAGCTTCCCCCGGAGGACGAGCGGGGAGCTGTTTTTT.

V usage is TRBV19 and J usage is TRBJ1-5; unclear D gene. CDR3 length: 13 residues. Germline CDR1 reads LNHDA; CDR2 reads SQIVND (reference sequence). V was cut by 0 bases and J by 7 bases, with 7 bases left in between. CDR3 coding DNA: TGTGCCAGTAGTATAGATCTGGGGCAGCCCCAGCATTTT. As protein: CASSIDLGQPQHF.

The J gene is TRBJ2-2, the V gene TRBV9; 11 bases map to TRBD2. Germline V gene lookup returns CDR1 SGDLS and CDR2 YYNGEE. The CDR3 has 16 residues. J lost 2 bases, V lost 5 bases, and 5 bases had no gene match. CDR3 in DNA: TGTGCCAGCAGGAACACTAGCGGGGGTAACACCGGGGAGCTGTTTTTT. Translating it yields CASRNTSGGNTGELFF.

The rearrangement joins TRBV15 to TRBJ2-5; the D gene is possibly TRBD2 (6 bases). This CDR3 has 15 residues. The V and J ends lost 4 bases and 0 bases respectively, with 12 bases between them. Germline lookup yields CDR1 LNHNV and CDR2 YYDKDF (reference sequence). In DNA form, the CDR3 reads TGTGCCACCAGCATTGATCGGGACTACCAAGAGACCCAGTACTTC. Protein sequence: CATSIDRDYQETQYF. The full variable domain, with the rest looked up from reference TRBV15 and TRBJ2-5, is DAMVIQNPRYQVTQFGKPVTLSCSQTLNHNVMYWYQQKSSQAPKLLFHYYDKDFNNEADTPDNFQSRRPNTSFCFLDIRSPGLGDTAMYLCATSIDRDYQETQYFGPGTRLLVL.

In nucleotides, the CDR3 is TGTGCCAGCAGTTTAACCGGGACAGGGGGTACTAATCAGCCCCAGCATTTT. Its protein product is CASSLTGTGGTNQPQHF. The V and J genes are TRBV28 and TRBJ1-5; 11 positions agree with TRBD1. The junction had 7 bases not matched to a gene; V was cut back by 2 bases and J by 4 bases. Per the germline V gene, CDR1 is MDHEN and CDR2 is SYDVKM. This CDR3 region has 17 residues.

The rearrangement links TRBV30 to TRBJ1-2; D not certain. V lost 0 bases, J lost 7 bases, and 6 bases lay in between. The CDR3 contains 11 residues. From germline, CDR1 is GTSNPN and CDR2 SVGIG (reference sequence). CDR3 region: CAWSVFGGYTF. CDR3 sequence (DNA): TGTGCCTGGAGTGTTTTTGGTGGCTACACCTTC.

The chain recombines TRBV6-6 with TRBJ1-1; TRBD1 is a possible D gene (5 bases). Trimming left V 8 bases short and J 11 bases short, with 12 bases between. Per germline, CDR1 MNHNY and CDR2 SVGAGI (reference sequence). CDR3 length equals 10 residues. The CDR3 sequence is CASSGGDAFF. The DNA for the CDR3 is TGTGCCAGCTCGGGAGGGGATGCTTTCTTT.